Listed below are T cell receptor beta chains from one sample, sequenced in a study of cytomegalovirus exposure and HLA in healthy donors. Produced via immunoSEQ multiplex PCR; TCRdb's table is partial and in-frame only. The table lists more than 75,000 clones, roughly 79% of them singletons, with about 4% in the top ten. Sequencing input: PBMCs. These TCRs come from a woman aged 35 to 49 in good health and CMV-seronegative. CDR3s include the opening cysteine and the closing phenylalanine or tryptophan. The order of the fields is D gene, clone size, V gene, J gene, CDR3 DNA, CDR3 protein. A D gene is named only where the DNA matches it firmly. Clone size is shown for a subset of rows, as once, few, many or a class of expanded clone.

>TRBD1|-|TRBV5-6|TRBJ2-7
TGTGCCAGCAGCAGGGACAGGACTTACGAGCAGTACTTC
CASSRDRTYEQYF
>TRBD1|-|TRBV2|TRBJ1-1
TGTGCCAGCACCTTAGGGACAGGGGACACTGAAGCTTTCTTT
CASTLGTGDTEAFF
>TRBD1|-|TRBV30|TRBJ2-7
TGTGCCTGGAGTGCGACAGGGAACGAGCAGTACTTC
CAWSATGNEQYF
>TRBD1|few|TRBV18|TRBJ1-4
TGTGCCAGCTCAGAAGACAGGGGTGGTGAAAAACTGTTTTTT
CASSEDRGGEKLFF
>-|-|TRBV4-1|TRBJ1-4
TGCGCCAGCAGCCAAGATGAGAGGGGGAGTGAAAAACTGTTTTTT
CASSQDERGSEKLFF
>TRBD1|-|TRBV19|TRBJ1-6
TGTGCCAGTAGGTTTTGGGGGGACAGGGGATCGAATTCACCCCTCCACTTT
CASRFWGDRGSNSPLHF
>-|-|TRBV5-4|TRBJ2-5
TGTGCCAGCAGCCCCTCGTGGGAGGAGACCCAGTACTTC
CASSPSWEETQYF
>TRBD1|once|TRBV5-1|TRBJ1-1
TGCGCCAGCAGCTGGGGACAGGGGGCTAACACTGAAGCTTTCTTT
CASSWGQGANTEAFF
>TRBD1|-|TRBV7-6|TRBJ2-1
TGTGCCAGCAGCAAGGGACAGAGCCACAATGAGCAGTTCTTC
CASSKGQSHNEQFF
>TRBD1|-|TRBV28|TRBJ1-5
TGTGCCAGCAGTTGGGACAGAAATCAGCCCCAGCATTTT
CASSWDRNQPQHF
>-|few|TRBV14|TRBJ1-1
TGTGCCAGCAGCCAAATCCGGGACACTGAAGCTTTCTTT
CASSQIRDTEAFF
>-|-|TRBV7-3|TRBJ1-6
TGTGCCAGCAGCTTACCCGATTCACCCCTCCACTTT
CASSLPDSPLHF
>-|few|TRBV11-2|TRBJ1-1
TGTGCCAGCAGCTTAGAGGGGGGGCTCACTGAAGCTTTCTTT
CASSLEGGLTEAFF
>TRBD2|-|TRBV7-9|TRBJ2-7
TGTGCCAGCAGCTATAGGGCGGGACTAGCGATCTACGAGCAGTACTTC
CASSYRAGLAIYEQYF
>TRBD1|-|TRBV7-9|TRBJ1-4
TGTGCCAGCAGCTGGGACAGCTCAATGGGCAAACTGTTTTTT
CASSWDSSMGKLFF
>TRBD2|once|TRBV4-2|TRBJ2-7
TGTGCCAGCAGCCAAGATCGGGTTGGAGCGGGGAGCTCCTACGAGCAGTACTTC
CASSQDRVGAGSSYEQYF
>-|-|TRBV7-9|TRBJ2-1
TGTGCCAGCAGCTTATCAAACAGGGACAATGAGCAGTTCTTC
CASSLSNRDNEQFF
>-|-|TRBV28|TRBJ1-5
TGTGCCAGCAGTTCCCCCCCCAGGGTACGAAGCAATCAGCCCCAGAATTTT
CASSSPPRVRSNQPQNF
>-|-|TRBV6-5|TRBJ2-7
TGTGCCAGCAGCGACATATTGAGCTCCTACGAGCAGTACTTC
CASSDILSSYEQYF
>TRBD2|-|TRBV6-5|TRBJ2-3
TGTGCCAGCAGTTACTCCGGACGGGGGGGAACAGATACGCAGTATTTT
CASSYSGRGGTDTQYF
>-|-|TRBV11-2|TRBJ1-5
TGTGCCAGCAGCCCGAATGCGGATATAAGTGGGCCCCAGCATTTT
CASSPNADISGPQHF
>TRBD1|few|TRBV5-1|TRBJ1-1
TGCGCCAGCAGCTTGGAGGGACAGGTAAACACTGAAGCTTTCTTT
CASSLEGQVNTEAFF
>-|-|TRBV7-9|TRBJ1-6
TGTGCCAGCAGCCAGGACAGCTATAATTCACCCCTCCACTTT
CASSQDSYNSPLHF
>TRBD2|-|TRBV4-2|TRBJ2-2
TGTGCCGGCAGAAGACTAGCGGGGGGGCTGGACACCGGGGAGCTGTTTTTT
CAGRRLAGGLDTGELFF
>-|-|TRBV19|TRBJ1-2
TGTGCCAGTAGACCCGACAAGCTCTATGGCTACACCTTC
CASRPDKLYGYTF
>-|-|TRBV6-5|TRBJ1-1
TGTGCCAGCAGTTACCGAGACAGGTCCGCTTTCTTT
CASSYRDRSAFF
>TRBD2|-|TRBV6-5|TRBJ2-1
TGTGCCAGCAGTTACCGTAGCGGGACACTTTATGAGCAGTTCTTC
CASSYRSGTLYEQFF
>TRBD1|-|TRBV9|TRBJ2-1
TGTGCCAGCAGCGTCCCCTCGGGGACAGCTTTATACAATGAGCAGTTCTTC
CASSVPSGTALYNEQFF
>-|-|TRBV7-2|TRBJ2-3
TGTGCCAGCAGCCCCGGACTAAACACAGATACGCAGTATTTT
CASSPGLNTDTQYF
>-|-|TRBV7-8|TRBJ2-5
TGTGCCAGCAGCTTAGTTTCAGTATCAAAAGAGACCCAGTACTTC
CASSLVSVSKETQYF
>TRBD1|-|TRBV29-1|TRBJ2-5
TGCAGCGTGCCGACAGGGTGGGAGACCCAGTACTTC
CSVPTGWETQYF
>TRBD1|few|TRBV28|TRBJ1-1
TGTGCCAGCAGTCGTCCCGGGACAGTCAACACTGAAGCTTTCTTT
CASSRPGTVNTEAFF
>TRBD1|-|TRBV13|TRBJ1-1
TGTGCCAGCAGCGGTCTACAGGGGGCTGAAGCTTTCTTT
CASSGLQGAEAFF
>-|-|TRBV7-9|TRBJ1-2
TGTTCCAGCAGCCGGACAGCTTCCTATGGCTACACCTTC
CSSSRTASYGYTF
>TRBD1|few|TRBV19|TRBJ2-7
TGTGCCAGTAGTATAGCGGGGACAGAAGTACGAGACTTC
CASSIAGTEVRDF
>TRBD1|-|TRBV19|TRBJ1-1
TGTGCCAGTAGTCCTATTGACAGGGCGGGCACTGAAGCTTTCTTT
CASSPIDRAGTEAFF
>TRBD1|-|TRBV4-1|TRBJ2-3
TGCGCCAGCAGCCACCCCGGACAGGGGGAAGATACGCAGTATTTT
CASSHPGQGEDTQYF
>TRBD1|-|TRBV5-1|TRBJ2-5
TGCGCCAGCAGCTCCCAAGGACAGGGGGCGCGAGAGACCCAGTACTTC
CASSSQGQGARETQYF
>-|-|TRBV15|TRBJ2-3
TGTGCCACAACATCCCTCGTTACAGATACGCAGTATTTT
CATTSLVTDTQYF
>TRBD1|-|TRBV15|TRBJ1-4
TGTGCCACCAGCGCAGGGGGCAGGACTAATGAAAAACTGTTTTTT
CATSAGGRTNEKLFF
>-|-|TRBV15|TRBJ1-1
TGTGCCACCAGCAGAGATATCCTAGACACTGAAGCTTTCTTT
CATSRDILDTEAFF
>-|few|TRBV7-8|TRBJ1-2
TGTGCCAGCAGCTTAGGAGTTCGGGGGGCGTCTTATGGCTACCCCTTC
CASSLGVRGASYGYPF
>TRBD1|-|TRBV29-1|TRBJ1-2
TGCAGCGTAGCATCGGGACAGGGACGAAACTATGGCTACACCTTC
CSVASGQGRNYGYTF
>TRBD1|-|TRBV5-1|TRBJ1-1
TGCGCCAGCAGCTGGACAGGGATGGAAACTGAAGCTTTCTTT
CASSWTGMETEAFF
>-|-|TRBV4-1|TRBJ2-7
TGCGCCAGCAGCCAAGGGGAGCGGAAGGCCTACGAGCAGTACTTC
CASSQGERKAYEQYF
>-|-|TRBV4-2|TRBJ2-2
TGTGCCAGCACGGGGTGGTTGAACACCGGGGAGCTGTTTTTT
CASTGWLNTGELFF
>TRBD1|-|TRBV14|TRBJ1-1
TGTGCCAGCAGCCCACAGGGGCCGGGAGCTTTCTTT
CASSPQGPGAFF
>TRBD1|-|TRBV13|TRBJ2-7
TGTGCCAGCAGCTTACCGGGGACAGGTCGAACCTACGAGCAGTACTTC
CASSLPGTGRTYEQYF
>-|-|TRBV6-5|TRBJ1-2
TGTGCCAGCAGTCCAGGTCGCGGAGGAGGCTATGGCTACACCTTC
CASSPGRGGGYGYTF
>-|-|TRBV7-2|TRBJ2-7
TGTGCCAGCAGCTTAGACAGGGGACTTCGGGAGCAGTACTTC
CASSLDRGLREQYF
>-|once|TRBV29-1|TRBJ1-1
TGCAGCGCCGAGGAGGGCGTTGCTTTCTTT
CSAEEGVAFF
>-|once|TRBV19|TRBJ1-5
TGTGCCAGTAGGGCGCGGACGGGGAATCAGCCCCAGCATTTT
CASRARTGNQPQHF
>TRBD1|-|TRBV10-2|TRBJ1-1
TGCGCCAGCAGTGAGTCCCCGGGACAGGTCTTGAACACTGAAGCTTTCTTT
CASSESPGQVLNTEAFF
>TRBD1|-|TRBV5-4|TRBJ1-2
TGTGCCAGCAGCTTGGGAGGGACAGGGGGCTCTGGCTACACCTTC
CASSLGGTGGSGYTF
>TRBD1|-|TRBV5-1|TRBJ1-2
TGCGCCAGCAGCTTGGGGGACAGGATCGACTACGGCTACACCTTC
CASSLGDRIDYGYTF
>-|-|TRBV4-1|TRBJ1-1
TGCGCCAGCAGCCAAGGGTACTGGGGAGACACTGAAGCTTTCTTT
CASSQGYWGDTEAFF
>-|once|TRBV5-6|TRBJ1-2
TGTGCCAGCAGCTTGGTGCAGGGGAGCTCTAACTATGGCTACACCTTC
CASSLVQGSSNYGYTF
>-|-|TRBV30|TRBJ1-5
TGTGCCTGGGGTTGGACACCAGACAATCAGCCCCAGCATTTT
CAWGWTPDNQPQHF
>-|-|TRBV4-3|TRBJ1-2
TGCGCCAGCAGCTCTCACAGACTCACGGACTGGGGCTACACCTTC
CASSSHRLTDWGYTF